A selection of T cell receptor beta chains follows, all from one sample in a study of blood T cell repertoires in COVID-19. Using immunoSEQ multiplex PCR, the repertoire was profiled, and TCRdb retains in-frame clones only, with some absent. The data show 120,000 to 150,000 clones, around 85% seen once. Source material: peripheral blood. These receptors originate from a man aged 45 to 65 with acute or convalescent COVID-19. The CDR3 runs from the conserved cysteine through the conserved F or W. A D gene is named only where the DNA matches it firmly. Only part of the rows carry a size: once, few, many, or a class if the clone is expanded.

V gene,D gene,clone size,J gene,CDR3 protein,CDR3 DNA
TRBV19,.,.,TRBJ1-4,CASSQNPRSTLNEKLFF,TGTGCCAGTAGTCAAAACCCGAGGAGCACCCTTAATGAAAAACTGTTTTTT
TRBV3-1/TRBV3-2,.,.,TRBJ2-2,CASSQGDGELFF,TGTGCCAGCAGCCAGGGAGACGGGGAGCTGTTTTTT
TRBV30,.,.,TRBJ2-2,CAWSRDFTTGELFF,TGTGCCTGGAGCCGGGACTTTACTACCGGGGAGCTGTTTTTT
TRBV19,.,.,TRBJ1-3,CASSSRGGRAGNTIYF,TGTGCCAGTAGTTCCCGAGGAGGGCGGGCTGGAAACACCATATATTTT
TRBV10-3,TRBD2,.,TRBJ2-3,CAISESGVAGGHSTDTQYF,TGTGCCATCAGTGAGTCGGGGGTAGCGGGGGGCCATTCCACAGATACGCAGTATTTT
TRBV6-5,.,.,TRBJ2-3,CASSYWTTSTDTQYF,TGTGCCAGCAGTTACTGGACAACTAGCACAGATACGCAGTATTTT
TRBV5-4,TRBD1,.,TRBJ1-4,CASSGTGGGEKLFF,TGTGCCAGCAGCGGAACAGGGGGAGGTGAAAAACTGTTTTTT
TRBV19,.,.,TRBJ1-5,CASSIGGAGNQPQHF,TGTGCCAGTAGTATCGGTGGGGCTGGCAATCAGCCCCAGCATTTT
TRBV28,TRBD1,few,TRBJ1-1,CASSAVRDSVMNTEAFF,TGTGCCAGCAGTGCCGTGAGGGACAGCGTTATGAACACTGAAGCTTTCTTT
TRBV3-1/TRBV3-2,TRBD1,.,TRBJ1-6,CASSRSTGRTSPLHF,TGTGCCAGCAGCCGGTCGACAGGGCGTACTTCACCCCTCCACTTT
TRBV7-8,.,few,TRBJ2-7,CASSLEFLTYEQYF,TGTGCCAGCAGCTTAGAATTCTTAACTTACGAGCAGTACTTC
TRBV9,TRBD2,.,TRBJ2-5,CASSVGGGDEETQYF,TGTGCCAGCAGCGTAGGCGGGGGGGACGAAGAGACCCAGTACTTC
TRBV7-9,.,.,TRBJ2-2,CASSLFRTGELFF,TGTGCCAGCAGCTTATTCCGGACCGGGGAGCTGTTTTTT
TRBV15,TRBD1,.,TRBJ1-4,CATSGLQGANEKLFF,TGTGCCACCAGCGGCCTACAGGGGGCTAATGAAAAACTGTTTTTT
TRBV2,TRBD2,.,TRBJ2-7,CASSDDRTSGRNVPYEQYF,TGTGCCAGCAGTGACGACCGGACTAGCGGGAGGAACGTCCCCTACGAGCAGTACTTC
TRBV18,TRBD2,once,TRBJ2-3,CASSQETSGRATIGGTQYF,TGTGCCAGCTCACAAGAAACTAGCGGGAGGGCTACAATCGGAGGTACGCAGTATTTT
TRBV10-2,TRBD1,.,TRBJ2-7,CASRGQGAWNEQYF,TGCGCCAGCAGGGGGCAGGGGGCATGGAACGAGCAGTACTTC
TRBV30,TRBD1,.,TRBJ1-6,CAWGALDRADSPLHF,TGTGCCTGGGGTGCCCTCGACAGGGCGGATTCACCCCTCCACTTT
TRBV25-1,.,.,TRBJ2-3,CASSEFLSTDTQYF,TGTGCCAGCAGTGAATTTCTGTCCACAGATACGCAGTATTTT
TRBV9,TRBD2,.,TRBJ2-3,CASSDTLAGGRRPDTQYF,TGTGCCAGCAGCGATACCTTAGCGGGAGGGCGTCGCCCAGATACGCAGTATTTT
TRBV6-1,.,.,TRBJ1-1,CASSEAGGPRGSAFF,TGTGCCAGCAGTGAAGCAGGGGGACCGAGAGGGAGTGCTTTCTTT
TRBV4-1,.,.,TRBJ2-2,CASSLQGITGELFF,TGCGCCAGCAGCTTACAGGGTATCACCGGGGAGCTGTTTTTT
TRBV7-3,.,.,TRBJ1-1,CASSSNSGTPGGAFF,TGTGCCAGCAGTTCCAACTCCGGGACCCCCGGGGGGGCTTTCTTT
TRBV19,TRBD1,.,TRBJ1-1,CASSAQGASNTEAFF,TGTGCCAGTAGTGCCCAGGGGGCGTCGAACACTGAAGCTTTCTTT
TRBV10-2,TRBD2,.,TRBJ2-3,CASSDHPPLAGDTDTQYF,TGCGCCAGCAGTGACCACCCCCCACTAGCGGGAGACACAGATACGCAGTATTTT
TRBV5-5,.,.,TRBJ1-2,CASSSAVTNYGYTF,TGTGCCAGCAGCTCCGCAGTAACCAACTATGGCTACACCTTC
TRBV30,.,.,TRBJ1-6,CAWGQFVIPLHF,TGTGCCTGGGGACAGTTCGTAATACCCCTCCACTTT
TRBV28,.,few,TRBJ1-2,CASRREDYGYTF,TGTGCCAGCAGGAGAGAGGACTATGGCTACACCTTC